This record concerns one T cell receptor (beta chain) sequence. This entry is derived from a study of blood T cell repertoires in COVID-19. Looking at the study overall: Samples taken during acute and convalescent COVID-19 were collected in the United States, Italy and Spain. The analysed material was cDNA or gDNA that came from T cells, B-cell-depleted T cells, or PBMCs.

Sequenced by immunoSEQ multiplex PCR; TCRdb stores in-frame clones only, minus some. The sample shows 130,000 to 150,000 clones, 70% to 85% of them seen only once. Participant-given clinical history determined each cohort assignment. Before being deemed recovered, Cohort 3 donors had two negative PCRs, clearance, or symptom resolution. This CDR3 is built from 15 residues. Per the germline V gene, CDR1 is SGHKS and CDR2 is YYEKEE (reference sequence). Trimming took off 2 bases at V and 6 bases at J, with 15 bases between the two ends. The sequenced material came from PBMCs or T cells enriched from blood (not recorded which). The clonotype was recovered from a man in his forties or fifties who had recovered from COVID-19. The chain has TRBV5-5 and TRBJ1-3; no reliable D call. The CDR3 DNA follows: TGTGCCAGCAGCTTTTACGGGAGTCCCTCAAACACCATATATTTT. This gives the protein CASSFYGSPSNTIYF.